The 18 T cell receptor beta chains given below trace back to one sample, sequenced in a study of T cell responses to AZD1222 COVID-19 vaccine. The assay was immunoSEQ multiplex PCR, and TCRdb's table has in-frame clones only and misses some. Of some 180,000 clones detected, around 93% appear once; the ten largest clones hold about 1%. This specimen was peripheral blood, taken 28 days after the second dose of the MenACWY control vaccine. These receptors were obtained from an adult who received the MenACWY meningococcal vaccine as a control.

About this clone: Distinct nucleotide sequences in the sample also encode this CDR3. This chain uses TRBV5-1 with TRBJ2-1; 11 bases match TRBD2. The CDR3 loop spans 15 amino acids. J lost 1 base, V lost 3 bases, and 0 bases had no gene match. Germline V lookup: CDR1 SGHRS, CDR2 YFSETQ. This CDR3 is CASSSSGGSYNEQFF. The CDR3 nucleotides are TGCGCCAGCAGCTCTAGCGGGGGGTCCTACAATGAGCAGTTCTTC.

The chain is built from TRBV6-1 and TRBJ1-2; the D is unclear. Germline V gene sequence: CDR1 MNHNS, CDR2 SASEGT. V was clipped by 3 bases and J by 3 bases, with 8 bases between them. The CDR3 has 13 residues. Here the CDR3 reads CASSDIRDYGYTF. The CDR3 DNA is TGTGCCAGCAGTGATATTCGGGACTATGGCTACACCTTC.

J is TRBJ2-1 and V is TRBV9; 14 bases fit TRBD2. The V gene end was trimmed by 5 bases and the J gene end by 0 bases; junction bases not matched to a gene: 10. The CDR3 loop spans 19 amino acids. CDR1 and CDR2 from the germline V gene are SGDLS and YYNGEE. The CDR3 loop reads CASRTGLAGGTGSYNEQFF. In nucleotides, the CDR3 is TGTGCCAGCAGGACCGGACTAGCGGGGGGTACCGGCTCCTACAATGAGCAGTTCTTC.

The CDR3, as DNA: TGTGCCAGCAGAACCGGGACTAACAAGCAGTTCTTC. It yields the protein CASRTGTNKQFF. This sequence joins TRBV3-1 (or the pseudogene TRBV3-2) and TRBJ2-1, with TRBD2 matching over 7 bases. The junction had 7 bases not matched to a gene; V was cut back by 6 bases and J by 11 bases. This CDR3 has 12 amino acids. Germline V gene data show CDR1 as LGHDT and CDR2 as YNNKEL (reference sequence).

This clone was counted a few times. Other DNA sequences in the same sample also yield this CDR3. V and J are TRBV30 and TRBJ1-5; D unresolved. Germline lookup yields CDR1 GTSNPN and CDR2 SVGIG (reference sequence). Trimming removed 3 bases at V and 0 bases at J, with 6 bases between. The CDR3 is 13 residues long. CDR3 sequence reads: CAWSSDSNQPQHF. For the CDR3, the DNA is TGTGCCTGGAGCTCTGATAGCAATCAGCCCCAGCATTTT.

The V call is TRBV10-1, the J call TRBJ1-6; the match to TRBD1 covers 8 bases. The germline V gene has CDR1 WNHNN and CDR2 SYGVQD (reference sequence). V trimming: 9 bases; J trimming: 13 bases; junction bases outside the gene matches: 11. The CDR3 spans 13 residues. In nucleotides, the CDR3 is TGCGCCAGTTCGGACAGGGCTTACGGGCCCCTCCACTTT. Protein: CASSDRAYGPLHF.

The chain uses TRBV7-2 and TRBJ1-3, with D unresolved. Germline CDR1 is SGHTA and CDR2 is FQGNSA. This CDR3 has 17 residues. V dropped 7 bases and J dropped 4 bases, with 23 bases sitting between them. The CDR3 region has the DNA TGTGCCAGCAATGATGCCCGAATTGACCCATTGGGAAACACCATATATTTT. Amino acid sequence: CASNDARIDPLGNTIYF.

The V and J genes are TRBV5-1 and TRBJ1-1, with unresolved D. V lost 3 bases and J 1 base, leaving 13 bases between the germline ends. The CDR3 sequence is 15 residues long. Germline V gene data show CDR1 as SGHRS and CDR2 as YFSETQ. The CDR3 region has the DNA TGCGCCAGCAGCTCCCTGGACCCGGGGAACACTGAAGCTTTCTTT. It is translated as CASSSLDPGNTEAFF.

This chain connects TRBV2 to TRBJ2-1, with TRBD1 as a possible D gene (6 bases). This CDR3 is 13 amino acids long. From germline, CDR1 is SNHLY and CDR2 FYNNEI. Trimming removed 6 bases at V and 8 bases at J, with 14 bases between. The CDR3 protein is CASRITGLHEQFF. The CDR3 DNA follows: TGTGCCAGCAGGATTACAGGGCTGCATGAGCAGTTCTTC.

The chain employs TRBV27 and TRBJ1-4; D might be TRBD1 (5 bases). With 6 bases removed from V and 7 bases from J, the gap between germline ends came to 21 bases. The germline V gene has CDR1 MNHEY and CDR2 SMNVEV (reference sequence). The CDR3 sequence is 16 residues long. The DNA of the CDR3 is TGTGCCAGCAGGATCACACGTTCCGGGACTGTTGAAAAACTGTTTTTT. Translated, it gives CASRITRSGTVEKLFF. Together with reference TRBV27 and TRBJ1-4, the CDR3 gives the full variable domain: EAQVTQNPRYLITVTGKKLTVTCSQNMNHEYMSWYRQDPGLGLRQIYYSMNVEVTDKGDVPEGYKVSRKEKRNFPLILESPSPNQTSLYFCASRITRSGTVEKLFFGSGTQLSVL.

A note on this clone: This CDR3 is also generated by other DNA sequences in the sample. This chain connects TRBV5-4 to TRBJ2-3; TRBD1 or TRBD2 may be the D gene (5 bases each). Trimming took 0 bases from V and 2 from J, leaving 7 bases between them. The CDR3 runs to 14 residues. Germline lookup yields CDR1 SGHNT and CDR2 YYREEE (reference sequence). The CDR3 nucleotides read TGTGCCAGCAGCTTGGCGGGGACCACAGATACGCAGTATTTT. Its protein product is CASSLAGTTDTQYF.

The rearrangement uses TRBV19 and TRBJ2-7, with D possibly being TRBD2 (6 bases). The germline gives CDR1 LNHDA, CDR2 SQIVND (reference sequence). The V end lost 6 bases, the J end lost 2 bases, and 29 bases lay between the germline ends. The CDR3 runs 19 residues. The CDR3 protein is CASRLGPGLLGRVAYEQYF. The CDR3 DNA sequence: TGTGCCAGTAGATTAGGACCGGGACTTCTAGGTAGAGTAGCCTACGAGCAGTACTTC.

This clone was counted a single time. The chain uses TRBV28 and TRBJ1-5, with D possibly TRBD1 on 6 matching bases. Germline values: CDR1 MDHEN, CDR2 SYDVKM. CDR3 length: 14 amino acids. Trimming removed 3 bases at V and 6 bases at J, with 12 bases between. The CDR3 nucleotides read TGTGCCAGCAGTTTCGTGGACAGTGGTCAGCCCCAGCATTTT. Translation: CASSFVDSGQPQHF.

The CDR3 is CASSLGQSRSYNSPLHF. Written as DNA, the CDR3 is TGTGCCAGCAGCTTAGGACAGTCGAGGTCCTATAATTCACCCCTCCACTTT. This chain links TRBV7-2 with TRBJ1-6; TRBD1 might be the D (5 bases). The germline V and J ends were trimmed by 1 base and 1 base, with 11 bases remaining between them. This CDR3 spans 17 amino acids. Germline assignment: CDR1 SGHTA and CDR2 FQGNSA.

This sequence joins TRBV9 and TRBJ1-6; possibly TRBD1 for D (5 bases). Germline V gene data show CDR1 as SGDLS and CDR2 as YYNGEE. This CDR3 contains 13 residues. V was pared by 7 bases and J by 6 bases, with 11 bases between. Written as DNA, the CDR3 is TGTGCCAGCGGGCCGGGACCTAATTCACCCCTCCACTTT. Amino acids: CASGPGPNSPLHF.

The gene calls are TRBV19 and TRBJ1-2, with D perhaps TRBD1 (5 bases). CDR1 is LNHDA and CDR2 is SQIVND in the germline V gene (reference sequence). Trimming cost V 1 base and J 8 bases, with 8 bases left between them. The CDR3 runs to 12 residues. The CDR3 reads CASSIGQLGYTF. In DNA, the CDR3 is TGTGCCAGTAGTATAGGACAGTTGGGCTACACCTTC.

This rearrangement joins TRBV3-1 (or the pseudogene TRBV3-2) to TRBJ1-2; D may be TRBD1 (6 bases). V was shortened by 5 bases and J by 2 bases, with 12 bases between the two germline ends. Germline-derived CDR1 and CDR2 are LGHDT and YNNKEL (reference sequence). The CDR3 length is 14 residues. The CDR3 here is CASSYRTDNYGYTF. The CDR3 nucleotides are TGTGCCAGCAGCTATAGGACAGACAACTATGGCTACACCTTC.

This chain connects TRBV6-5 to TRBJ1-2; D is uncertain. The CDR3 has 14 residues. The V gene's germline CDR1 is MNHEY and CDR2 SVGAGI. Trimming left V 6 bases short and J 3 bases short, with 14 bases between. The CDR3 nucleotides are TGTGCCAGCAGGTTGAGCGGATCTCACTATGGCTACACCTTC. It translates to CASRLSGSHYGYTF.